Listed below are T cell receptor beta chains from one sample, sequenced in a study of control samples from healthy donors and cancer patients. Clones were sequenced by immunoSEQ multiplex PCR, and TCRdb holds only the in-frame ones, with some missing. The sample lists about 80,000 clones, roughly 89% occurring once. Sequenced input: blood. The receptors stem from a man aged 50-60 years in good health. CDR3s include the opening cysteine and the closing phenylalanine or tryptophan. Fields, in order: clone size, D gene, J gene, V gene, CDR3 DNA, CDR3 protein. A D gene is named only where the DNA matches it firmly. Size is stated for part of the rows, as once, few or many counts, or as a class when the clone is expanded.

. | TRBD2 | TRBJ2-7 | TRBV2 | TGTGCCAGCAGTGTGATGACTAGCGGGGGGGGAACCTACGAGCAGTACTTC | CASSVMTSGGGTYEQYF
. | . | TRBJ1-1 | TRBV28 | TGTGCCAGCAGTCCCGGGGGGGCAGTGGGCACTGAAGCTTTCTTT | CASSPGGAVGTEAFF
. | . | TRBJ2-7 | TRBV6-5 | TGTGCCAGCAGCTCACTCTACGAGCAGTACTTC | CASSSLYEQYF
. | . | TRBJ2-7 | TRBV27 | TGTGCCAGCAGTTTCTCCGTGGGACCAACCTCCTACGAGCAGTACTTC | CASSFSVGPTSYEQYF
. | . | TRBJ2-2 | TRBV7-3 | TGTGCCAGCAGCTTAAGCAGGGACACCGGGGAGCTGTTTTTT | CASSLSRDTGELFF
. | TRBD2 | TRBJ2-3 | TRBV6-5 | TGTGCCAGCAGGGGAGGACTAGCGGGCACAGATACGCAGTATTTT | CASRGGLAGTDTQYF
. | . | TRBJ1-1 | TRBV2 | TGTGCCAGCAGTGTGGACACTGAAGCTTTCTTT | CASSVDTEAFF
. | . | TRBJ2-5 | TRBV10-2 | TGCGCCAGCGCCCGGGACTTCCAAGAGACCCAGTACTTC | CASARDFQETQYF
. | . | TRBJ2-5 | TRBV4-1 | TGCGCCAGCACCACGGTTGGCGAGGAGACCCAGTACTTC | CASTTVGEETQYF
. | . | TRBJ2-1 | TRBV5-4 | TGTGCCAGCAGCCCTCGCAAAGGGCTCTACAATGAGCAGTTCTTC | CASSPRKGLYNEQFF
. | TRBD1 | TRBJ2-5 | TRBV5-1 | TGCGCCTCCCGTGACGGGACAGGGCCAGAGACCCAGTACTTC | CASRDGTGPETQYF
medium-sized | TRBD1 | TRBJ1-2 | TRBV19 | TGTGCCAGTAGTACCACCGGGACAGGGGGCCGGAGTAACTATGGCTACACCTTC | CASSTTGTGGRSNYGYTF
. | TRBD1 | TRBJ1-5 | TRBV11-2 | TGTGCCAGCAGCCCGGGACAGGGTCCCAATCAGCCCCAGCATTTT | CASSPGQGPNQPQHF
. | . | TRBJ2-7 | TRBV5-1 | TGCGCCAGCAGCAAAGGAGCCGCCTACGAGCAGTACTTC | CASSKGAAYEQYF
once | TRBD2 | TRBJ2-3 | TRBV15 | TGTGCCACCAGCAGAGATCGAGTAGCGGGGTCCTACACAGATACGCAGTATTTT | CATSRDRVAGSYTDTQYF
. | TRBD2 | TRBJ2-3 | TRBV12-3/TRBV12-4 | TGTGCCAGCAGTTTGGCGGGGGGATATACGCAGTATTTT | CASSLAGGYTQYF
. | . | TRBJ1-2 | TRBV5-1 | TGCGCCAGCAGCCCCATACCTACCGGGACGGGAAACTATGGCTACACCTTC | CASSPIPTGTGNYGYTF
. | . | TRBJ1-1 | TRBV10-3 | TGTGCCATCAGTGAGTCTAAGGGGGGATCCACTGAAGCTTTCTTT | CAISESKGGSTEAFF
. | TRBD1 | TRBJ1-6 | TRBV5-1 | TGCGCCAGCAGTCGTACAGGGGGGAATTCACCCCTCCACTTT | CASSRTGGNSPLHF
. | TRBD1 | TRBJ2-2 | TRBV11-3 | TGTGCCAGCAGCCCCGTGACAGGGGGCATCGGGGAGCTGTTTTTT | CASSPVTGGIGELFF
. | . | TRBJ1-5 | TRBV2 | TGTGCCAGCAGTGCGGGGAGGTGGAATCAGCCCCAGCATTTT | CASSAGRWNQPQHF
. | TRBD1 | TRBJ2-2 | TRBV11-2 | TGTGCCAGCAGCTTAGTACCCTGGACAGGGAGTAGTGGTACCGGGGAGCTGTTTTTT | CASSLVPWTGSSGTGELFF
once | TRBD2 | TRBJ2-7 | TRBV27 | TGTGCCAGCAGGAAACTAGCGCATAGTCCCTACGAGCAGTACTTC | CASRKLAHSPYEQYF
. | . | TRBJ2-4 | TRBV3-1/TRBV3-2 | TGTGCCAGCAGCTCCCGGACTATCCCCCTATCCAAAAACATTCAGTACTTC | CASSSRTIPLSKNIQYF
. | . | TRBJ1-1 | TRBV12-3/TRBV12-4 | TGTGCCAGCAGTTTCGGGGGGGCTGAAGCTTTCTTT | CASSFGGAEAFF
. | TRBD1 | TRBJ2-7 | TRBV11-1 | TGTGCCAGCAGCTTTACCAAGGACAGGGGATACTACGAGCAGTACTTC | CASSFTKDRGYYEQYF
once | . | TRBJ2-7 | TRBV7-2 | TGTGCCAGCAGCCCGGGTCACATAAGCTCCTACGAGCAGTACTTC | CASSPGHISSYEQYF
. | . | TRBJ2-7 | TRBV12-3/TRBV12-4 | TGTGCCAGCAGTCGACAGGAGACCTACGAGCAGTACTTC | CASSRQETYEQYF